Presented here are 2 T cell receptor beta chains from one specimen sequenced in a study of T cell responses to AZD1222 COVID-19 vaccine. Only in-frame clones appear in the TCRdb table, and some are missing; sequencing was by immunoSEQ multiplex PCR. The table shows approximately 130,000 clones, with 80% to 90% occurring only once. The material sequenced was peripheral blood, taken on day 0 of MenACWY control vaccination. These receptors were collected from an adult in good health.

The chain uses TRBV6-5 and TRBJ2-7; D perhaps matches TRBD1 (6 bases). Trimming took 5 bases from V and 5 from J, leaving 13 bases between them. The CDR3 consists of 13 residues. Germline V gives CDR1 MNHEY, CDR2 SVGAGI. Here the CDR3 reads CASSTRGGHEQYF. CDR3 nucleotide sequence: TGTGCCAGCAGTACCAGGGGCGGCCACGAGCAGTACTTC.

CDR3 loop: CSAMTGDEQYF. The CDR3, as DNA: TGCAGCGCTATGACAGGGGACGAGCAGTACTTC. The genes are TRBV29-1 and TRBJ2-7; 8 bases align to TRBD1. CDR1 and CDR2 from the germline V gene are SQVTM and ANQGSEA. The junction had 4 bases not matched to a gene; V was cut back by 7 bases and J by 5 bases. CDR3 size: 11 residues.